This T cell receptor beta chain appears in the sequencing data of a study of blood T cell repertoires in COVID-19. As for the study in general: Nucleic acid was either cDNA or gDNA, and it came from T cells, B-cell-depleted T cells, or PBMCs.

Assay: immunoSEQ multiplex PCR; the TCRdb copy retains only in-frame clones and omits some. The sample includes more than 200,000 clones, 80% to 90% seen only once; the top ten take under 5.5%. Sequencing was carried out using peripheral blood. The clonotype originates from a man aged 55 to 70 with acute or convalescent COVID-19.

For the CDR3, the DNA is TGCGCCAGCAGCCTGTCCCCGGTATACAATGAGCAGTTCTTC. Amino acids: CASSLSPVYNEQFF. This sequence joins TRBV5-1 and TRBJ2-1; D uncertain. Germline V lookup: CDR1 SGHRS, CDR2 YFSETQ. The CDR3 covers 14 residues. V dropped 4 bases and J dropped 4 bases, with 12 bases sitting between them.